This entry features one T cell receptor beta chain sequence. Other DNA sequences within the sample encode an identical CDR3. These data belong to a study of shared clonotypes between healthy human individuals. Data came from immunoSEQ multiplex PCR; TCRdb stores just in-frame clones and leaves some out. Here the sample spans roughly 2,000,000 clones, about 94% being singletons. This CDR3 has 14 residues. CDR1 and CDR2 (germline): MNHEY, SMNVEV (reference sequence). Trimming stripped 5 bases from V and 3 bases from J, with 14 bases between. CD45RO-negative CD8 cells positively selected for CCR7 made up the naive population, which excluded terminally differentiated effector memory CD45RA+ cells. Participating donors were healthy, HIV-negative adults free of recent acute infections or vaccinations. The study drew all its donors from Caucasian adults living in Nashville, Tennessee.

V usage is TRBV27 and J usage is TRBJ2-7; D possibly corresponds to TRBD1 (6 bases). This TCR was sampled from a man between 18 and 35 years old in good health. Sequencing was done on a sample of naive CD8+ T cells sorted from blood. The CDR3 region is CASSLQGSGYEQYF. The CDR3, as DNA: TGTGCCAGCAGTCTACAGGGATCGGGCTACGAGCAGTACTTC.